These T cell receptor beta chains were read from a single sample in a study of CD8 T cells in ankylosing spondylitis. TCRdb re-called the 5' RACE reads through MiXCR, storing one row per CDR3 protein. This table has 350,000 or so distinct CDR3 sequences, 11% appearing once. What was sequenced was blood, either unsorted or a sorted T cell fraction (not recorded which). The receptors here all came from a female donor with ankylosing spondylitis or in good health (not recorded which). The CDR3 runs from the conserved cysteine through the conserved F or W. A D gene is named only where the DNA matches it firmly. Some rows mark clone size as missing; the rest say once, few, many or name a class of expanded clone.

V	J	size	D	DNA	CDR3
TRBV25-1	TRBJ2-3	-	-	TGTGCCAGCACCCCGGGGGGCAGTCTTAGCACAGATACGCAGTATTTT	CASTPGGSLSTDTQYF
TRBV12-5	TRBJ2-2	-	TRBD1	TGTGCTAGTGGTCCGCCGGGACAGGGAAAAACCGGGGAGCTGTTTTTT	CASGPPGQGKTGELFF
TRBV3-1	TRBJ2-1	-	-	TGTGCCAGCAGCCCGGCCGCAGCCGGGCTGAGGGCTGAGCAGTTCTTC	CASSPAAAGLRAEQFF
TRBV5-1	TRBJ2-1	few	-	TGCGCCAGCCGCCGGACTGGATATACTCAGGAGTTCTTC	CASRRTGYTQEFF
TRBV12-3/TRBV12-4	TRBJ2-3	many	-	TGTGCCAGCAGTTTAGGGTCCAGCGAAGCAGATACGCAGTATTTT	CASSLGSSEADTQYF
TRBV7-6	TRBJ2-7	-	TRBD1	TGTGCCAGCAGCTTAGCCTCAGGGGGTCTCTCCTACGAGCAGTACTTC	CASSLASGGLSYEQYF
TRBV5-1	TRBJ2-1	many	TRBD2	TGCGCCAGCAGCCCCCCCGGACTAGCGGGGAACAATGAGCAGTTCTTC	CASSPPGLAGNNEQFF
TRBV7-9	TRBJ1-4	few	TRBD1	TGTGCCAGCAGCACCAGAGACAGGGGAATTGAAAAACTGTTTTTT	CASSTRDRGIEKLFF
TRBV5-1	TRBJ2-7	once	TRBD2	TGCGCGAGCAGCCGGCTGGGACTAGCCAATGAGCAGTACTTC	CASSRLGLANEQYF
TRBV4-3	TRBJ2-3	many	TRBD2	TGCGCCAGCAGCCAAGATCTTTCGGGAGCGGGAGGGGATACGCAGTATTTT	CASSQDLSGAGGDTQYF
TRBV13	TRBJ1-1	many	TRBD1	TGTGCCAGCAGCTTACAGGGGGGGGCTGAAGCTTTCTTT	CASSLQGGAEAFF
TRBV28	TRBJ2-7	many	TRBD1	TGTGCCAGCAGTTTTAACCGCCAGGGGGTCGAGCAGTACTTC	CASSFNRQGVEQYF
TRBV6-5	TRBJ1-1	many	TRBD1	TGTGCCAGCAGTTACCCCCACACAGGGGTTCCTGAAGCTTTCTTT	CASSYPHTGVPEAFF
TRBV20-1	TRBJ2-7	few	TRBD2	TGCAGTGCTTCACAACTAGCGGGGAGCTCCTACGAGCAGTACTTC	CSASQLAGSSYEQYF
TRBV11-2	TRBJ2-1	-	-	TGTGCCAGCAGTTGGTCCGGCCTGGGATTGGGCAATGAGCAGTTCTTC	CASSWSGLGLGNEQFF
TRBV28	TRBJ1-5	many	TRBD1	TGTGCCAGCCGCTCGACAGGGAGGAATCAGCCCCAGCATTTT	CASRSTGRNQPQHF
TRBV5-1	TRBJ1-1	many	-	TGCGCCAGCAGCGCAACAGGGAGGGACACTGAAGCTTTCTTT	CASSATGRDTEAFF
TRBV20-1	TRBJ2-1	few	-	TGCAGTGCTCCCCGAGGGCCTAGCTACAATGAGCAGTTCTTC	CSAPRGPSYNEQFF
TRBV5-1	TRBJ2-2	many	TRBD2	TGCGCCAGCAGCTTGGCAGCGGGGGCGAACACCGGGGAGCTGTTTTTT	CASSLAAGANTGELFF
TRBV29-1	TRBJ2-2	many	-	TGCAGCGCCGCCCTCCTGAGTAACACCGGGGAGCTGTTTTTT	CSAALLSNTGELFF
TRBV5-8	TRBJ2-2	-	-	TGTGCCAGCACCAGGAACACCGGGGAGCTGTTTTTT	CASTRNTGELFF